This T cell receptor (beta chain) was captured by sequencing in a study of OX40 agonist ivuxolimab in advanced cancers. Blood got drawn at baseline, again on cycle 4 day 1, and then on cycle 7 day 1. Findings and limits, study-wide: Clonal expansion among partial responders at 0.1-3.0 mg/kg ranked near the lowest.

Some clones are missing from TCRdb's copy, which holds only in-frame ones; the method was immunoSEQ multiplex PCR. The table records roughly 36,000 clones, around 70% of them present only once. As for this clone: The antigen remains unidentified.

V lost 0 bases to trimming and J lost 6 bases, with 6 bases between them. The CDR3 is made up of 13 amino acids. Germline CDR1 is MGHRA and CDR2 is YSYEKL. The V gene is TRBV4-1, the J gene TRBJ1-5; D gene unclear. Sequenced here: CD4+ or CD8+ T cells sorted from blood, sampled in a trial of the OX40 agonist ivuxolimab. This TCR came from an adult with an advanced solid tumor such as melanoma, head and neck, liver or kidney cancer. This chain's CDR3 is CASSQEWSQPQHF. The CDR3 DNA sequence: TGCGCCAGCAGCCAAGAATGGAGTCAGCCCCAGCATTTT.